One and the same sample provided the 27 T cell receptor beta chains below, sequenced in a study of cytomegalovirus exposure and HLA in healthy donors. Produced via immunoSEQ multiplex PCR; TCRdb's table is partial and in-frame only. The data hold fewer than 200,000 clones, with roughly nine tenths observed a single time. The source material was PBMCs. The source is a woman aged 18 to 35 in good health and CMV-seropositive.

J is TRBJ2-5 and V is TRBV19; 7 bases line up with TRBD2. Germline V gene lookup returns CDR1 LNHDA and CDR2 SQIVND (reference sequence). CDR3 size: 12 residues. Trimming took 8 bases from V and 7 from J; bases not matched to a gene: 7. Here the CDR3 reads CASAGPSGTQYF. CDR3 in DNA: TGTGCCAGTGCAGGGCCTAGCGGGACCCAGTACTTC.

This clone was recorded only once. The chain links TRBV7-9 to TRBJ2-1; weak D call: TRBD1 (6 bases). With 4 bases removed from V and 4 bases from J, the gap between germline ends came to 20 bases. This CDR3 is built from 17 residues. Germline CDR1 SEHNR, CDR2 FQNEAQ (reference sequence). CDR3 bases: TGTGCCAGCAGCTCCCCTACAGGGACAAATGTGTACAATGAGCAGTTCTTC. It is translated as CASSSPTGTNVYNEQFF.

CDR3 DNA: TGTGCCAGCAGCGCTGGAGGAGGGGTAGCCAAAAACATTCAGTACTTC. This codes for CASSAGGGVAKNIQYF. The chain employs TRBV9 and TRBJ2-4, with D possibly being TRBD2 (6 bases). There are 16 residues in the CDR3. Trimming took off 3 bases at V and 0 bases at J, with 13 bases between the two ends. Per the germline V gene, CDR1 is SGDLS and CDR2 is YYNGEE.

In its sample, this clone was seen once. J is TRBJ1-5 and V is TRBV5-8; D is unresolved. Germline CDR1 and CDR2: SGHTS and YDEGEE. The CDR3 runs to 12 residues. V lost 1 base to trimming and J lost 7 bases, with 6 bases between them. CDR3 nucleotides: TGTGCCAGCAGCTTGTATGGCCAGCCCCAGCATTTT. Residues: CASSLYGQPQHF.

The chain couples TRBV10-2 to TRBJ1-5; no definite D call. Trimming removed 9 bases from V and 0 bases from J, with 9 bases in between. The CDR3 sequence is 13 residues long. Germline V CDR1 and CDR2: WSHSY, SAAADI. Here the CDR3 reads CARIAYSNQPQHF. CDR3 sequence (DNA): TGCGCCAGAATCGCCTATAGCAATCAGCCCCAGCATTTT.

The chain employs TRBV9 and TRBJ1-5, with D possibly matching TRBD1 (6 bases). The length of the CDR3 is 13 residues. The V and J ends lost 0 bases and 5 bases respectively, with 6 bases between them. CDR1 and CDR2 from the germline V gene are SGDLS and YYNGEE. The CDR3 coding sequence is TGTGCCAGCAGCGTAGAGGGGGATCAGCCCCAGCATTTT. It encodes CASSVEGDQPQHF.

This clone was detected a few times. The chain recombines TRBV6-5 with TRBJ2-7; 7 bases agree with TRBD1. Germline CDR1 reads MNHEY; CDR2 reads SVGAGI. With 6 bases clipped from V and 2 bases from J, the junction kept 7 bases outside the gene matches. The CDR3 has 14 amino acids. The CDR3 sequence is CASSGGQVPYEQYF. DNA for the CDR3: TGTGCCAGCAGCGGCGGACAGGTTCCCTACGAGCAGTACTTC.

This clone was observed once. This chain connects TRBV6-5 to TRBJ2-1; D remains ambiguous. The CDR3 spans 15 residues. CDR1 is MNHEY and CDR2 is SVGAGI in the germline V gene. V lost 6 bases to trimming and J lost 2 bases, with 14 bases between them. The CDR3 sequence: CASSRDDDTYNEQFF. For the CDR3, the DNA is TGTGCCAGCAGCCGAGACGACGACACCTACAATGAGCAGTTCTTC.

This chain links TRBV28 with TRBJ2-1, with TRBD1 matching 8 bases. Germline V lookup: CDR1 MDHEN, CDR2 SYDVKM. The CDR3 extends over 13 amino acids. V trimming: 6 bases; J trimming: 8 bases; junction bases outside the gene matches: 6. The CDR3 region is CASSNDRGDEQFF. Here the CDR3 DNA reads TGTGCCAGCAGCAACGACAGGGGTGATGAGCAGTTCTTC.

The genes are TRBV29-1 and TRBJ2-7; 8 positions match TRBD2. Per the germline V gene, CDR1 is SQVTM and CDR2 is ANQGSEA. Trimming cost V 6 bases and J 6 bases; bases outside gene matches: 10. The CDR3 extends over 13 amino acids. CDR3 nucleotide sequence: TGCAGCGTCGGGGGGGGTACGAGTAGCGAGCAGTACTTC. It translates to CSVGGGTSSEQYF.

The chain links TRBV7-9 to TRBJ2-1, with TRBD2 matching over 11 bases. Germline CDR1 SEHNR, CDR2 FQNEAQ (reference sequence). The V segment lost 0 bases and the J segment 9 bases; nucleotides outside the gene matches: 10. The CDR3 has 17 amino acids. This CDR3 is CASSLAGRSGGAVEQFF. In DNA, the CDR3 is TGTGCCAGCAGCTTAGCTGGGCGTAGCGGGGGGGCAGTTGAGCAGTTCTTC.

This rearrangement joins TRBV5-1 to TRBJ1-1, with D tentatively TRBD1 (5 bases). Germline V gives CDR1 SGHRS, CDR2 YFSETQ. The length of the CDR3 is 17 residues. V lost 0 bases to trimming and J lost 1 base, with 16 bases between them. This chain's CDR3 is CASSLGRDAPRNTEAFF. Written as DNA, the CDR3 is TGCGCCAGCAGCTTGGGCAGGGATGCTCCGAGGAACACTGAAGCTTTCTTT.

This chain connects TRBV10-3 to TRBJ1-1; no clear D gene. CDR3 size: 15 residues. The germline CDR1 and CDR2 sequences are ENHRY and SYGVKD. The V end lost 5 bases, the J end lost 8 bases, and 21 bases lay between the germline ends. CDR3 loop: CAISQHTGSSSEAFF. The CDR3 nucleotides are TGTGCCATCAGTCAACACACCGGGTCATCTAGCGAAGCTTTCTTT.

The CDR3 DNA reads as TGTGCCAGTAGGCCCGGGACAGGGGACACTGAAGCTTTCTTT. This codes for CASRPGTGDTEAFF. The genes are TRBV19 and TRBJ1-1; 10 positions agree with TRBD1. CDR1 and CDR2 from the germline V gene are LNHDA and SQIVND (reference sequence). The CDR3 covers 14 residues. V lost 6 bases to trimming and J lost 3 bases; unmatched junction nucleotides: 4.

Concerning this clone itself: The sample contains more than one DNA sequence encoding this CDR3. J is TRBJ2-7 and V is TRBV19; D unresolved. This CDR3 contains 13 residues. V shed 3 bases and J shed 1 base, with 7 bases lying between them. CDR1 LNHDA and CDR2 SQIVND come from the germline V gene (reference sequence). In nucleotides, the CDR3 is TGTGCCAGTAGTATCACAAGTTCCTACGAGCAGTACTTC. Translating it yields CASSITSSYEQYF.

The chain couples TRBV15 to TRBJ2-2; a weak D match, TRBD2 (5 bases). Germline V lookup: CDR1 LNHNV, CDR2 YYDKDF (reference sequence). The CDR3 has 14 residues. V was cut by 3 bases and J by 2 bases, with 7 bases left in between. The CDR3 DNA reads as TGTGCCACCAGCAGGGAGGACAACACCGGGGAGCTGTTTTTT. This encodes CATSREDNTGELFF.

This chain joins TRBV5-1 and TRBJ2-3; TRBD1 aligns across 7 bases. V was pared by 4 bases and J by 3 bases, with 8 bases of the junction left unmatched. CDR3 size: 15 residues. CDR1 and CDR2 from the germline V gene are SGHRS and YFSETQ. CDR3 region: CASSPRQGVTDTQYF. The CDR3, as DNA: TGCGCCAGCAGCCCCCGACAGGGTGTTACAGATACGCAGTATTTT.

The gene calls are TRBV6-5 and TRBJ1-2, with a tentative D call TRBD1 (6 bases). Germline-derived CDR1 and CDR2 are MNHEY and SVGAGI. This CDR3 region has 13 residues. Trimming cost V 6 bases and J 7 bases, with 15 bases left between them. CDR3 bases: TGTGCCAGCAGCCAGGGGCCTCCGGGTGGCTACACCTTC. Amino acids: CASSQGPPGGYTF.

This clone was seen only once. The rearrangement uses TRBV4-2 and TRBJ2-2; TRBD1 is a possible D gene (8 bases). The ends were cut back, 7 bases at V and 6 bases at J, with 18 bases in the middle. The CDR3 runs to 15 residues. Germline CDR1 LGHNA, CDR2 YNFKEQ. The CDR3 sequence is CASTTGQGGSGELFF. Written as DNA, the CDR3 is TGTGCCAGCACCACCGGACAGGGAGGGTCCGGGGAGCTGTTTTTT.

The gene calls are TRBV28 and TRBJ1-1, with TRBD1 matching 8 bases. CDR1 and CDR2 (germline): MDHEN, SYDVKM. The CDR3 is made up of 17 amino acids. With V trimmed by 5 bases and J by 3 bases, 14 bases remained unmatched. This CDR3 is CASSPYLYGQGDTEAFF. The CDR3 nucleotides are TGTGCCAGCAGTCCATACCTGTACGGACAGGGAGACACTGAAGCTTTCTTT.

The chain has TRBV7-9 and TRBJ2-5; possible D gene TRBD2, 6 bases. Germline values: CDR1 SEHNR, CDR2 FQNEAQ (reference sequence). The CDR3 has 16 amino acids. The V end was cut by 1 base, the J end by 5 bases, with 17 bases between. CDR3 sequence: CASSLDWQPGGETQYF. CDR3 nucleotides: TGTGCCAGCAGCTTAGATTGGCAGCCTGGAGGGGAGACCCAGTACTTC. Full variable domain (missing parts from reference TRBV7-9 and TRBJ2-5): DTGVSQNPRHKITKRGQNVTFRCDPISEHNRLYWYRQTLGQGPEFLTYFQNEAQLEKSRLLSDRFSAERPKGSFSTLEIQRTEQGDSAMYLCASSLDWQPGGETQYFGPGTRLLVL.

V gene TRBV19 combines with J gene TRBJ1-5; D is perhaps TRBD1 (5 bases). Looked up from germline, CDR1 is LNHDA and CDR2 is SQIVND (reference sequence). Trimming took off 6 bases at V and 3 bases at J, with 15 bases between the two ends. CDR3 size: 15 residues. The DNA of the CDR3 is TGTGCCAGTAGGCCGCTACAGGCGTTCAATCAGCCCCAGCATTTT. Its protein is CASRPLQAFNQPQHF. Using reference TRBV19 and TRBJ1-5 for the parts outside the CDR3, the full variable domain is DGGITQSPKYLFRKEGQNVTLSCEQNLNHDAMYWYRQDPGQGLRLIYYSQIVNDFQKGDIAEGYSVSREKKESFPLTVTSAQKNPTAFYLCASRPLQAFNQPQHFGDGTRLSIL.

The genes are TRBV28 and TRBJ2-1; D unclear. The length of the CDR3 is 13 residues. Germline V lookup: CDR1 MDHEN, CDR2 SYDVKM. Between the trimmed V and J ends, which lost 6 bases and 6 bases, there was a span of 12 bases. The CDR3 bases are TGTGCCAGCAGAGTCCCGAGTACCAATGAGCAGTTCTTC. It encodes CASRVPSTNEQFF.

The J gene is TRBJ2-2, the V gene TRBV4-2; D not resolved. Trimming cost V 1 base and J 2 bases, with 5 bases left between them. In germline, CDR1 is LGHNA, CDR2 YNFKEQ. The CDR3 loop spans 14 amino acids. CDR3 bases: TGTGCCAGCAGCCAAGGGCAAAACACCGGGGAGCTGTTTTTT. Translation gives CASSQGQNTGELFF.

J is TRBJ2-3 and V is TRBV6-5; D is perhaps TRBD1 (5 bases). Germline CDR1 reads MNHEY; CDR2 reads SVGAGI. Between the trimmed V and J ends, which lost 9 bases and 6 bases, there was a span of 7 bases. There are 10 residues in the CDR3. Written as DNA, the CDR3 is TGTGCCAGTAAGGGGGATACGCAGTATTTT. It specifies CASKGDTQYF.

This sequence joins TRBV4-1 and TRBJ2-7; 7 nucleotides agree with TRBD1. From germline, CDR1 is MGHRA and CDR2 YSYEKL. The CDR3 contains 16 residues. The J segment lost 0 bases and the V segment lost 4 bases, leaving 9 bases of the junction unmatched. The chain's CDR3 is CASSLTYRDSSYEQYF. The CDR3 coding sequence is TGCGCCAGCAGCCTTACTTACCGGGACAGCTCCTACGAGCAGTACTTC.

The CDR3 reads CAWSPTGLGEKLFF. DNA for the CDR3: TGTGCCTGGAGTCCGACAGGGTTGGGGGAAAAACTGTTTTTT. The genes are TRBV30 and TRBJ1-4, with 7 bases identical to TRBD1. The germline gives CDR1 GTSNPN, CDR2 SVGIG (reference sequence). The junction had 8 bases not matched to a gene; V was cut back by 2 bases and J by 8 bases. The CDR3 loop spans 14 amino acids.